This T cell receptor beta chain appears in the sequencing data of a study of patients and donors after allogeneic stem cell transplantation. Via MiXCR, TCRdb re-called the RT-PCR reads, giving one row per CDR3 protein. The sample includes 160,000 or so distinct CDR3 sequences, roughly 24% of them seen just once. V lost 4 bases and J lost 8; bases outside the gene matches: 8. The CDR3 is 14 residues long. The germline V gene encodes CDR1 MGHRA and CDR2 YSYEKL. The chain employs TRBV4-1 and TRBJ2-1; 7 bases map to TRBD1. The receptor's source is a human donor who was either an allogeneic HSCT recipient or a stem cell or donor lymphocyte infusion donor (not recorded which). It is not recorded whose cells these are; they may come from a transplant donor. Sequences were obtained from blood, either unsorted or a sorted T cell fraction (not recorded which). The DNA for the CDR3 is TGCGCCAGCAGCCTGGCTCCTAGGGGGCATGAGCAGTTCTTC. This encodes CASSLAPRGHEQFF.